This TCR beta chain came from a study of cytomegalovirus exposure and HLA in healthy donors. The CDR3 runs to 16 residues. Germline lookup yields CDR1 SGHDN and CDR2 FVKESK. V lost 1 base and J lost 2, with 12 bases in between. The PCR used 60 Vbeta and 13 Jbeta primers. Clones were read by immunoSEQ multiplex PCR, and TCRdb kept only the in-frame ones, dropping some. The sample has under 200,000 clones, over 75% seen once. Sequenced sample: PBMCs. The rearrangement joins TRBV14 to TRBJ2-1; TRBD1 is a possible D gene (6 bases). The receptor comes from a man between 45 and 60 years old in good health and CMV-seropositive. The CDR3 DNA follows: TGTGCCAGCAGCCAAGCCCAGGGGCTCCCCTACAATGAGCAGTTCTTC. Its translation is CASSQAQGLPYNEQFF.